This record concerns one T cell receptor (beta chain) sequence. The antigen is unknown. These data belong to a study of shared clonotypes between healthy human individuals. The naive CD8 subset, CD45RO-negative cells positively selected for CCR7, excluded terminally differentiated effector memory CD45RA+ cells. Overall study findings and caveats: The low donor count limited represented genetic and exposure-history diversity.

The CDR3 runs 14 residues. From germline, CDR1 is SGHDT and CDR2 YYEEEE. V lost 4 bases, J lost 5 bases, and 15 bases lay in between. Sequencing used immunoSEQ multiplex PCR; TCRdb keeps in-frame clones, though not all of them. The sample holds some 2,000,000 clones, around 96% seen once. This clonotype was obtained from a man aged 18 to 29 in good health. The sample was naive CD8+ T cells sorted from blood. The rearrangement joins TRBV5-6 to TRBJ2-5, with D possibly matching TRBD2 (5 bases). The CDR3 region has the DNA TGTGCCAGCAGCGGACTGGCGGCGGCGGAGACCCAGTACTTC. Its translation: CASSGLAAAETQYF.